A selection of T cell receptor beta chains follows, all from one sample in a study of blood T cells in healthy people across ages. TCRdb re-analysed the 5' RACE reads in MiXCR, keeping a single row per CDR3 protein. This sample has about 780,000 distinct CDR3 sequences, with less than 60% found just once. Material for sequencing was blood. These receptor sequences come from a man aged 80 or over in good health. Each CDR3 is given with its conserved first and last residue. A D gene is named only where the DNA matches it firmly. The size field is filled for only some rows; it gives once, few, many or a size class.

D gene,clone size,J gene,V gene,CDR3 length,CDR3 protein,CDR3 DNA
.,.,TRBJ2-3,TRBV5-6,14,CASSFDVSGDTQYF,TGTGCCAGCAGCTTCGACGTGTCTGGAGATACGCAGTATTTT
TRBD2,once,TRBJ2-3,TRBV12-3/TRBV12-4,18,CASSLIVGLAGVTDTQYF,TGTGCCAGCAGTTTAATAGTGGGACTAGCGGGGGTCACAGATACGCAGTATTTT
.,.,TRBJ2-7,TRBV7-2,15,CASSLEGGLGNEQYF,TGTGCCAGCAGCTTAGAAGGGGGTCTAGGAAACGAGCAGTACTTC
.,.,TRBJ1-2,TRBV6-5,16,CASTRGRSLANYGYTF,TGTGCCAGCACCCGAGGCCGGAGCTTAGCTAACTATGGCTACACCTTC
.,many,TRBJ1-2,TRBV7-2,13,CASSLGQNHGYTF,TGTGCCAGCAGCCTAGGACAGAACCATGGCTACACCTTC
TRBD2,.,TRBJ2-3,TRBV7-6,18,CASSVTSGGPSSTDTQYF,TGTGCCAGCAGCGTGACTAGCGGGGGGCCCTCTAGCACAGATACGCAGTATTTT
TRBD1,.,TRBJ1-4,TRBV28,17,CASSLGSGTGLHEKLFF,TGTGCCAGCAGTTTAGGGTCCGGGACAGGGCTTCATGAAAAACTGTTTTTT
.,few,TRBJ2-1,TRBV20-1,12,CSAGGTYNEQFF,TGCAGTGCTGGGGGGACATACAATGAGCAGTTCTTC
TRBD2,.,TRBJ2-7,TRBV7-9,14,CASSLETSHYEQYF,TGTGCCAGCAGCTTAGAGACTAGCCACTACGAGCAGTACTTC
.,once,TRBJ2-5,TRBV12-3/TRBV12-4,13,CASITGSGETQYF,TGTGCCAGCATCACAGGGTCGGGAGAGACCCAGTACTTC
TRBD1,.,TRBJ1-2,TRBV27,14,CASSSLTGIYGYTF,TGTGCCAGCAGTTCCTTGACAGGGATCTATGGCTACACCTTC
.,.,TRBJ2-7,TRBV12-3/TRBV12-4,13,CASSLQVGGEQYF,TGTGCCAGCAGTTTACAGGTAGGGGGCGAGCAGTACTTC
.,many,TRBJ2-1,TRBV25-1,16,CASSDLDSSSYNEQFF,TGTGCCAGCAGTGACCTCGACTCCAGCTCCTACAATGAGCAGTTCTTC
TRBD1,.,TRBJ2-3,TRBV15,16,CATSRPDRGSTDTQYF,TGTGCCACCAGCAGACCGGACAGGGGGAGCACAGATACGCAGTATTTT
.,.,TRBJ2-3,TRBV6-6,14,CASSAGLGPDTQYF,TGTGCCAGCAGTGCTGGGCTAGGGCCAGATACGCAGTATTTT
.,.,TRBJ2-7,TRBV6-6,13,CASKPRQETGQYF,TGTGCCAGCAAACCAAGACAGGAAACGGGGCAGTACTTC
.,.,TRBJ2-7,TRBV4-2,16,CASSQDRRLGLYEQYF,TGTGCCAGCAGCCAAGATCGGCGACTAGGTTTATACGAGCAGTACTTC
TRBD2,once,TRBJ2-3,TRBV12-3/TRBV12-4,15,CASRNSGRATDTQYF,TGTGCCAGCAGAAATAGCGGGAGGGCCACAGATACGCAGTATTTT